A single sample gave rise to the 4 T cell receptor beta chains below, sequenced in a study of cytomegalovirus exposure and HLA in healthy donors. Primers for the PCR totalled 60 Vbeta and 13 Jbeta. Only in-frame clones appear in the TCRdb table, and some are missing; sequencing was by immunoSEQ multiplex PCR. The sample's table shows 150,000 to 200,000 clones. Material: PBMCs. All receptors come from a woman aged 18-29 years in good health and CMV-seropositive.

The chain carries TRBV7-3 and TRBJ1-1, with D tentatively TRBD1 (6 bases). Germline CDR1 and CDR2: SGHTA and FQGTGA. V lost 2 bases, J lost 1 base, and 8 bases lay in between. The CDR3 is 14 amino acids. The CDR3 loop reads CASSLQGTNTEAFF. The CDR3 DNA is TGTGCCAGCAGCTTACAGGGGACGAACACTGAAGCTTTCTTT. The full variable domain, with the rest looked up from reference TRBV7-3 and TRBJ1-1, is GAGVSQTPSNKVTEKGKYVELRCDPISGHTALYWYRQSLGQGPEFLIYFQGTGAADDSGLPNDRFFAVRPEGSVSTLKIQRTERGDSAVYLCASSLQGTNTEAFFGQGTRLTVV.

V usage is TRBV18 and J usage is TRBJ2-4; tentative D call: TRBD2 (5 bases). The CDR3 contains 17 residues. Germline CDR1 KGHSH, CDR2 LQKENI. V gave up 2 bases and J gave up 8 bases, with 22 bases separating them. DNA of the CDR3: TGTGCCAGCTCACCAAACGCCGGCCTATCAGCGGAAGACATTCAGTACTTC. Its protein is CASSPNAGLSAEDIQYF.

The CDR3 coding sequence is TGTGCCAGTACCTTCAGAGGGATGAACACTGAAGCTTTCTTT. As protein: CASTFRGMNTEAFF. The V gene is TRBV19, the J gene TRBJ1-1; D is uncertain. Trimming removed 7 bases from V and 0 bases from J, with 12 bases in between. This CDR3 comprises 14 residues. In germline, CDR1 is LNHDA, CDR2 SQIVND (reference sequence).

The rearrangement links TRBV7-2 to TRBJ2-7, with 7 positions matching TRBD2. The CDR3 has 14 residues. Germline values: CDR1 SGHTA, CDR2 FQGNSA. V gave up 4 bases and J gave up 3 bases; unmatched junction bases: 6. CDR3 protein: CASSSRTRGYEQYF. CDR3 DNA sequence: TGTGCCAGCAGCTCGCGGACTAGGGGCTACGAGCAGTACTTC.